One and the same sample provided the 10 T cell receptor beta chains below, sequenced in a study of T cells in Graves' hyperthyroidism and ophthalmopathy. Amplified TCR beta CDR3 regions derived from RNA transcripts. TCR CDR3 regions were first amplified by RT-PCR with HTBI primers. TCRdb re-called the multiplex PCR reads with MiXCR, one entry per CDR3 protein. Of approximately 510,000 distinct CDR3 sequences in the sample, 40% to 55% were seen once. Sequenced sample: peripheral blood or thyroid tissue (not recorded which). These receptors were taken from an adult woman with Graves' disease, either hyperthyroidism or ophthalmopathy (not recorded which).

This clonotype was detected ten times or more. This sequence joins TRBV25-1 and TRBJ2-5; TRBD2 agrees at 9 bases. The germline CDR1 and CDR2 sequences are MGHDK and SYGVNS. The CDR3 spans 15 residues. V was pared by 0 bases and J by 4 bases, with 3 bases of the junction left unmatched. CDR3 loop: CASSEYKLAGETQYF. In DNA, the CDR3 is TGTGCCAGCAGTGAATATAAACTAGCGGGAGAGACCCAGTACTTC.

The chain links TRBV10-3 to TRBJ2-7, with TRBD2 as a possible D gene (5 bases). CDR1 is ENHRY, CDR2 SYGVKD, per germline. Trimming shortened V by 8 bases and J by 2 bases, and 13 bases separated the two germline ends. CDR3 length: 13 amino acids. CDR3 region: CAIGGQSTYEQYF. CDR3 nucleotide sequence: TGTGCCATCGGCGGGCAGAGTACCTACGAGCAGTACTTC.

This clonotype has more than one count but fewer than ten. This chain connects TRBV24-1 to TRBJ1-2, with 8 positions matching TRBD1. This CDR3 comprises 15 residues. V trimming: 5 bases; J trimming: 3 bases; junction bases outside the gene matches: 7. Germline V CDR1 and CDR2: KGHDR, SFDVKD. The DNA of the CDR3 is TGTGCCACCAGTGGCTCCTCGGGACAGGACTATGGCTACACCTTC. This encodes CATSGSSGQDYGYTF.

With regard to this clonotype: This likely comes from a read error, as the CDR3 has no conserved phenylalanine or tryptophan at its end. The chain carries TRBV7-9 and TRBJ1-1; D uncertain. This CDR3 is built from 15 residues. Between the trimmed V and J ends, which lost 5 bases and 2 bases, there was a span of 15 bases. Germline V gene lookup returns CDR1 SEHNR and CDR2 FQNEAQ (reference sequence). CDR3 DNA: TGTGCCAGCAGCCCCCCCAGGACGGCAAACACTGAAGCTTTCTCT. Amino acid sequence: CASSPPRTANTEAFS.

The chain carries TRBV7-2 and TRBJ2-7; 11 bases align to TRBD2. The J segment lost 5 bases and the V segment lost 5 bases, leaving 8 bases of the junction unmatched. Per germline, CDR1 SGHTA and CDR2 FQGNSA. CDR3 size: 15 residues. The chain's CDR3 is CASSASGRLFDEQYF. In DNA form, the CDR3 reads TGTGCCAGCAGCGCTAGCGGGAGGCTCTTTGACGAGCAGTACTTC.

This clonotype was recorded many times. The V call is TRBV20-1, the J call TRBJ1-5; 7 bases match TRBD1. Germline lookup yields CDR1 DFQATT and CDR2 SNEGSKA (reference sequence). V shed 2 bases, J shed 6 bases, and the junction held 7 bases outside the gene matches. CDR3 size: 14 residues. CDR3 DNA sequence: TGCAGTGCTAGACCTGGAGGGGGCAGTCAGCCCCAGCATTTT. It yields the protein CSARPGGGSQPQHF.

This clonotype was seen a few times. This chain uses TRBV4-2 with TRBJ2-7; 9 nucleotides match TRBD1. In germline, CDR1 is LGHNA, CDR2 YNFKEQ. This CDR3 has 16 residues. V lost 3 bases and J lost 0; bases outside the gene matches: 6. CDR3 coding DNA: TGTGCCAGCAGCCAGGACTTGACAGGGGGCTCCTACGAGCAGTACTTC. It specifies CASSQDLTGGSYEQYF.

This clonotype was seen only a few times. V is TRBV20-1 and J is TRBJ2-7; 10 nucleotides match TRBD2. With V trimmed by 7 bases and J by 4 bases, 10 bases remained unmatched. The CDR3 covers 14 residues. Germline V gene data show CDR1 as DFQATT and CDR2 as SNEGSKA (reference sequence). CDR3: CSGEASGSSYEQYF. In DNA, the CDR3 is TGCAGTGGGGAGGCTAGCGGGAGTAGTTACGAGCAGTACTTC.

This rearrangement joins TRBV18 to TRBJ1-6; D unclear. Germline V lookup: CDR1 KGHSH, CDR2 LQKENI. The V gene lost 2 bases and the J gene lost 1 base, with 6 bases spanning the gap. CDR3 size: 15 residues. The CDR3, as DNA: TGTGCCAGCTCACCAAGTAGATCCTATAATTCACCCCTCCACTTT. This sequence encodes CASSPSRSYNSPLHF.

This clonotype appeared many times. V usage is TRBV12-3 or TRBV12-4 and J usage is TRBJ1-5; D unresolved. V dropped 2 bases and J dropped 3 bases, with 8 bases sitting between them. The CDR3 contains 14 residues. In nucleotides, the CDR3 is TGTGCCAGCAGTTTATGGGAGCACAATCAGCCCCAGCATTTT. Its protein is CASSLWEHNQPQHF.